This section outlines one T cell receptor (beta chain) sequence together with its context. What it binds is unknown. TCRdb re-analysed the 5' RACE reads in MiXCR, keeping a single row per CDR3 protein. The data show 340,000 or so distinct CDR3 sequences, 14% to 15% seen once. This entry belongs to a study of CD8 T cells in ankylosing spondylitis. Study observations and caveats: As reported, disease-linked clones showed significant enrichment in matched ankylosing spondylitis synovial fluid. Certain motif variants had earlier appeared in reactive arthritis synovial fluid and blood. Ankylosing spondylitis blood appeared to be characterized by a TCR beta motif of several highly homologous variants. Clones linked to the disease showed a CD8+ phenotype. They occurred at relatively low frequencies in peripheral blood.

The CDR3 is made up of 14 amino acids. CDR1 DFQATT and CDR2 SNEGSKA come from the germline V gene (reference sequence). The J segment lost 1 base and the V segment lost 4 bases, leaving 0 bases of the junction unmatched. The chain carries TRBV20-1 and TRBJ2-1, with TRBD2 matching 11 bases. The sequence was collected from a male donor with ankylosing spondylitis or in good health (not recorded which). The sample was blood, either unsorted or a sorted T cell fraction (not recorded which). CDR3 bases: TGCAGTGCTATAGCGGGAGGGTCCTACAATGAGCAGTTCTTC. This encodes CSAIAGGSYNEQFF.